This TCR beta chain emerged from a study of OX40 agonist ivuxolimab in advanced cancers. At the level of the study: Patients undergoing dose escalation presented with hepatocellular carcinoma, melanoma, renal cell or head and neck cancer. The mean age was roughly 60 years, ranging from about 23 to 79, with less than 90% of participants male. Study results and limitations: In the 0.1 to 3.0 mg/kg range, CD4+ and CD8+ blood T cells had expanded clonally by week 6.

The CDR3 runs 12 residues. The method was immunoSEQ multiplex PCR; TCRdb's version includes in-frame clones alone and lacks a portion of them. The profile shows about 28,000 clones, 85% to 95% of them singletons. In the case of this clone: Antigen: not known.

The sample here was CD4+ or CD8+ T cells sorted from blood, taken in a trial of the OX40 agonist ivuxolimab. The chain has TRBV21-1 and TRBJ1-2. TRBV21-1 is a pseudogene segment. This clonotype was sampled from an adult with an advanced solid tumor such as melanoma, head and neck, liver or kidney cancer. CDR3 sequence reads: CASSKAANGYTF. The CDR3 bases are TGTGCCAGCAGCAAAGCGGCTAATGGCTACACCTTC.